A selection of T cell receptor beta chains follows, all from one sample in a study of Ad26.COV2.S vaccination and SARS-CoV-2 variants. Sequencing used immunoSEQ multiplex PCR; TCRdb keeps in-frame clones, though not all of them. The sample lists some 320,000 clones, 85% occurring once. Sample: peripheral blood, taken in a trial of Ad26.COV2.S vaccine versus placebo. The receptors were gathered from a person between 18 and 65 years old who received the Ad26.COV2.S COVID-19 vaccine or a placebo. Both conserved end residues are trimmed from each CDR3.

v_call	j_call	cdr3_length	cdr3_aa
TRBV2	TRBJ1-2	14	ASSEGYRGGGYGYT
TRBV28	TRBJ1-6	13	ASSFRGSYNSPLH
TRBV27	TRBJ2-1	13	ASSKAGVLDNEQF
TRBV7-8	TRBJ2-7	17	ASSLVASGGPKTSYEQY
TRBV6-4	TRBJ2-6	12	ASNAAPGANVLT
TRBV2	TRBJ1-6	10	ASSAQEAPLH
TRBV19	TRBJ1-1	14	ASSIDQGAGNTEAF
TRBV9	TRBJ2-3	15	ASSPQLDWRSTDTQY
TRBV5-1	TRBJ2-5	16	ASSSPRPRAGTQETQY
TRBV19	TRBJ1-5	12	ASSLTGKDQPQH